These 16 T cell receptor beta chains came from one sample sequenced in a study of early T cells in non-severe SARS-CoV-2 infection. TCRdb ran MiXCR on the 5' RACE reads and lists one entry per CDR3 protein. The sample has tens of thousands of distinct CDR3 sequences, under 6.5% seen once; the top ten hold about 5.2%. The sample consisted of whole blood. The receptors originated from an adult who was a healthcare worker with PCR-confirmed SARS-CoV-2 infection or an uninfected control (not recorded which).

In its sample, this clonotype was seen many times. CDR3 in DNA: TGCAGTGCTAGAGATCTTGGTGCGGCGGAAGAGACCCAGTACTTC. Its protein is CSARDLGAAEETQYF. This chain uses TRBV20-1 with TRBJ2-5; unclear D gene. The length of the CDR3 is 15 residues. V lost 0 bases and J 3 bases, leaving 14 bases between the germline ends. Germline CDR1 DFQATT, CDR2 SNEGSKA (reference sequence).

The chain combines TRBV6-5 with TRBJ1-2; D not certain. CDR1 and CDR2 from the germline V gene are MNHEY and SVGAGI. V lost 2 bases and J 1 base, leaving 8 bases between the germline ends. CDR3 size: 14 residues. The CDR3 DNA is TGTGCCAGCAGTTACGATTACGTTAACTATGGCTACACCTTC. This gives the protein CASSYDYVNYGYTF.

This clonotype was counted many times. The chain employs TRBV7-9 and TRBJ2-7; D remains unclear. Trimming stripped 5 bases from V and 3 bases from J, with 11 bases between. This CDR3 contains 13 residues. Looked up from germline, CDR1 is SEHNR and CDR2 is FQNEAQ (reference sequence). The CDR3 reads CASSQRQIYEQYF. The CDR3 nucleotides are TGTGCCAGCAGCCAACGGCAAATCTACGAGCAGTACTTC.

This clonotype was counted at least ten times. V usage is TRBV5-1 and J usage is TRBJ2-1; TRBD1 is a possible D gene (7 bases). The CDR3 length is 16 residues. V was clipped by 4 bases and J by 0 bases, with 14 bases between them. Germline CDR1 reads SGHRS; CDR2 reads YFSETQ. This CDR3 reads CASSGGTVNSYNEQFF. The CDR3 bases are TGCGCCAGCAGCGGCGGGACAGTCAACTCCTACAATGAGCAGTTCTTC.

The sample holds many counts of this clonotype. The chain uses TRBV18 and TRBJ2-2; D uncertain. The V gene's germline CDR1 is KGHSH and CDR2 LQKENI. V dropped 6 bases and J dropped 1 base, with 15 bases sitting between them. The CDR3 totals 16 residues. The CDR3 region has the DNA TGTGCCAGCTCCGCGGACCAACTCCTGAACACCGGGGAGCTGTTTTTT. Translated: CASSADQLLNTGELFF.

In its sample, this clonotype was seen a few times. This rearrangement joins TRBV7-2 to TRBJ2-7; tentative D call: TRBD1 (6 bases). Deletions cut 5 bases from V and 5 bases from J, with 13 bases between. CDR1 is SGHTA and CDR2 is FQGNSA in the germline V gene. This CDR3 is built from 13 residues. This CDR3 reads CASSPLGANEQYF. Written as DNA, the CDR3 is TGTGCCAGCAGCCCGCTGGGGGCGAACGAGCAGTACTTC.

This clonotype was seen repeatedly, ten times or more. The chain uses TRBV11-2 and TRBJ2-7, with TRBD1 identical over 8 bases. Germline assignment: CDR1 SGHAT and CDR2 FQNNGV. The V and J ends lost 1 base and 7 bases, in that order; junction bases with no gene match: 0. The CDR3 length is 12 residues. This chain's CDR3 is CASSLGTGEQYF. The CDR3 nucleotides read TGTGCCAGCAGCTTAGGGACAGGGGAGCAGTACTTC.

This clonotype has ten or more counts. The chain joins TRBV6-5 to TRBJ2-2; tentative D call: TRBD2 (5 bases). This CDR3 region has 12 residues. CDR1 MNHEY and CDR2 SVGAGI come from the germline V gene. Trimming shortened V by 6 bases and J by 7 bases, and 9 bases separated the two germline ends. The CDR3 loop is CASSQTSGELFF. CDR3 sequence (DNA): TGTGCCAGCAGCCAAACTAGCGGGGAGCTGTTTTTT.

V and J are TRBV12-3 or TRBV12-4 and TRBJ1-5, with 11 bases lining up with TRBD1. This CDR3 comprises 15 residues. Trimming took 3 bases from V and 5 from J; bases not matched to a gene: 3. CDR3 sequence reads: CASSLDRGLYQPQHF. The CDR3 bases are TGTGCCAGCAGTTTGGACAGGGGGCTATATCAGCCCCAGCATTTT.

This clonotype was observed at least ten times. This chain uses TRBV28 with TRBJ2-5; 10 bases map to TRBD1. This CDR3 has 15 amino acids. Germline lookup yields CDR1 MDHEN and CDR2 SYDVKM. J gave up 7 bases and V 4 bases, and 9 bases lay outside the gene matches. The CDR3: CASSSTRDRGSTQYF. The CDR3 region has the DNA TGTGCCAGCAGTTCCACGAGGGACAGGGGATCGACCCAGTACTTC.

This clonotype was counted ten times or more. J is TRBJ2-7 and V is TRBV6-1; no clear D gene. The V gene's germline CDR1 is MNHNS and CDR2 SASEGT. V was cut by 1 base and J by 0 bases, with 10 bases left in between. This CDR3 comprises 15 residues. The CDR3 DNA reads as TGTGCCAGCAGTGAAGGACGTTCGAGCTCCTACGAGCAGTACTTC. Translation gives CASSEGRSSSYEQYF.

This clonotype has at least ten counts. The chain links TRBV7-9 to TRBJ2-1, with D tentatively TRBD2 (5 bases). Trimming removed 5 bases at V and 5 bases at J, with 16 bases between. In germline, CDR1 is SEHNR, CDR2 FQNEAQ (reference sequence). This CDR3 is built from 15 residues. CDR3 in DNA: TGTGCCAGCAGCGGGCTAGCCATTAATAACAATGAGCAGTTCTTC. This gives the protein CASSGLAINNNEQFF.

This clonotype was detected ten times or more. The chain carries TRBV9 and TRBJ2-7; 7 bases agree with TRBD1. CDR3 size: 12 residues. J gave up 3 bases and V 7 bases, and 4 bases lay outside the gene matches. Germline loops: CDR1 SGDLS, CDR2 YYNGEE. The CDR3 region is CASGPGGYEQYF. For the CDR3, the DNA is TGTGCCAGCGGCCCAGGGGGCTACGAGCAGTACTTC.

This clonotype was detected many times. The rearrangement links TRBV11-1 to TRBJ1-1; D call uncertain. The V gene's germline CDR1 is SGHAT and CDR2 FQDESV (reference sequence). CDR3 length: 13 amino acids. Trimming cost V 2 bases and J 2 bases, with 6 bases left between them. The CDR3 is CASSLSYNTEAFF. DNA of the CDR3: TGTGCCAGCAGCTTATCCTACAACACTGAAGCTTTCTTT.

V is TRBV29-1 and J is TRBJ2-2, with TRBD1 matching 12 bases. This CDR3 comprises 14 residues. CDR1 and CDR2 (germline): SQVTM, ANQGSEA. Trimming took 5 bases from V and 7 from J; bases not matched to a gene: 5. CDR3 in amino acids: CSVWGQGAVGELFF. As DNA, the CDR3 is TGCAGCGTTTGGGGACAGGGGGCTGTCGGGGAGCTGTTTTTT.

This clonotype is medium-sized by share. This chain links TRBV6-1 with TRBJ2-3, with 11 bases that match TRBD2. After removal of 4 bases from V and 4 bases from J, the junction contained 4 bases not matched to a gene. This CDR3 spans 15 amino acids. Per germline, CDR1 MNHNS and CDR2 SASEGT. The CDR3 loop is CASSGLAGGADTQYF. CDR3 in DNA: TGTGCCAGCAGTGGTCTAGCGGGAGGAGCAGATACGCAGTATTTT.